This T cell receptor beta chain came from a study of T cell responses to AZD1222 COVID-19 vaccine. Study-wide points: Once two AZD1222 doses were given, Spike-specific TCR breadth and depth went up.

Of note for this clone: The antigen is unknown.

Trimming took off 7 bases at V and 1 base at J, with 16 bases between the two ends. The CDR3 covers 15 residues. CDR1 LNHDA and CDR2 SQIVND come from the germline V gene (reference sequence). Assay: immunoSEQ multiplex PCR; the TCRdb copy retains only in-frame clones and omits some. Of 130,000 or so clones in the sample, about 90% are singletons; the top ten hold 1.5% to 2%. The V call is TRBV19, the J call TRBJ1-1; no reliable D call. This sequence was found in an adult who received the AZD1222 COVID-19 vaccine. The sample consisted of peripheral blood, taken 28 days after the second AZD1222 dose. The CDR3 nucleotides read TGTGCCAGTACCCCCCCGGAGGCAGGGAACACTGAAGCTTTCTTT. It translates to CASTPPEAGNTEAFF.